This entry is about one TCR beta chain. Other DNA variants within this sample encode the same CDR3. The data originate from a study of blood T cell repertoires in COVID-19. The repertoire was sequenced with immunoSEQ multiplex PCR; TCRdb's copy has only in-frame clones and lacks some. Here the sample spans approximately 200,000 clones, 65% to 85% being singletons. The sample comprised PBMCs or T cells enriched from blood (not recorded which). This TCR came from a middle-aged woman with acute COVID-19.

In nucleotides, the CDR3 is TGTGCCAGCAGCCCCCCGGGACAGGGAAACTACGAGCAGTACTTC. Encoded protein: CASSPPGQGNYEQYF. V gene TRBV7-9 combines with J gene TRBJ2-7, with 9 bases fitting TRBD1. Per germline, CDR1 SEHNR and CDR2 FQNEAQ (reference sequence). The CDR3 loop spans 15 amino acids. V lost 5 bases to trimming and J lost 3 bases; unmatched junction nucleotides: 8.